Following are 13 T cell receptor beta chains from one sample sequenced in a study of spatial heterogeneity in lung cancer. TCRdb re-derived calls from the 5' RACE reads in MiXCR, one entry per CDR3 protein. The sample has tens of thousands of distinct CDR3 sequences; 15% to 20% are singletons. The time point is: sample taken at primary tumor resection. From tumor, nontumor lung or frozen PBMC, whole RNA was taken unsorted for sequencing. The sample consisted of PBMCs, taken at surgery. These receptors were collected from a male donor with early-stage non-small cell lung cancer.

This clonotype was observed a few times. The chain has TRBV25-1 and TRBJ2-5; D tentatively fits TRBD1 or TRBD2 (5 bases each). This CDR3 comprises 15 residues. The germline V gene encodes CDR1 MGHDK and CDR2 SYGVNS. V shed 1 base and J shed 5 bases, with 14 bases lying between them. The CDR3 DNA follows: TGTGCCAGCAGTGAATTGGGGCCTAGCCGGGAGACCCAGTACTTC. Its translation is CASSELGPSRETQYF.

The V and J genes are TRBV24-1 and TRBJ1-2; the match to TRBD1 covers 7 bases. Germline assignment: CDR1 KGHDR and CDR2 SFDVKD. V gave up 2 bases and J gave up 4 bases; unmatched junction bases: 6. CDR3 size: 15 residues. The DNA of the CDR3 is TGTGCCACCAGTGATTGGAGACAGGGAGGCTATGGCTACACCTTC. Its translation: CATSDWRQGGYGYTF.

The chain couples TRBV10-3 to TRBJ2-6; 8 nucleotides match TRBD1. J was trimmed by 0 bases and V by 4 bases; bases with no gene match: 5. The CDR3 has 17 residues. Germline values: CDR1 ENHRY, CDR2 SYGVKD. The CDR3 DNA sequence: TGTGCCATCAGTGGGGACAGGACCATCTCTGGGGCCAACGTCCTGACTTTC. Its translation: CAISGDRTISGANVLTF.

This clonotype was counted a few times. This rearrangement joins TRBV20-1 to TRBJ2-3; a possible D gene is TRBD2 (6 bases). CDR3 length equals 16 residues. V lost 6 bases and J 2 bases, leaving 21 bases between the germline ends. Per germline, CDR1 DFQATT and CDR2 SNEGSKA (reference sequence). DNA for the CDR3: TGCAGTGCGCAGACCTTAACGGGAGCGGTCACAGATACGCAGTATTTT. Amino acids: CSAQTLTGAVTDTQYF.

This clonotype is medium-sized (0.01 to 0.1%) within its sample. The CDR3 here is CASSLGQGVTYEQYF. CDR3 coding DNA: TGTGCCAGCAGCTTGGGACAGGGAGTAACCTACGAGCAGTACTTC. The J gene is TRBJ2-7, the V gene TRBV5-5, with 7 bases matching TRBD1. Trimming took 0 bases from V and 2 from J; bases not matched to a gene: 5. Germline V lookup: CDR1 SGHKS, CDR2 YYEKEE (reference sequence). The CDR3 loop spans 15 amino acids.

This clonotype was detected only a few times. The chain links TRBV21-1 to TRBJ1-1; the table's TRBD1 call for D was not verified on the DNA. TRBV21-1 is a known pseudogene. There are 15 residues in the CDR3. Written as DNA, the CDR3 is TGTGCCAGCAGCTTTCGGGACGGGATGAACACTGAAGCTTTCTTT. This sequence encodes CASSFRDGMNTEAFF.

The chain couples TRBV11-1 to TRBJ2-2; D is undetermined. This CDR3 has 14 amino acids. V was clipped by 5 bases and J by 3 bases, with 10 bases between them. Germline V gene data show CDR1 as SGHAT and CDR2 as FQDESV (reference sequence). The CDR3 spells CASSPEGYTGELFF. The CDR3 bases are TGTGCCAGCAGCCCCGAAGGGTACACCGGGGAGCTGTTTTTT.

In this sample, this clonotype turned up a few times. This chain connects TRBV6-1 to TRBJ2-1, with TRBD1 identical over 8 bases. CDR1 and CDR2 (germline): MNHNS, SASEGT. The CDR3 is made up of 16 amino acids. V was clipped by 2 bases and J by 7 bases; unmatched bases: 10. Here the CDR3 reads CASSETITTGGNEQFF. DNA of the CDR3: TGTGCCAGCAGTGAAACTATTACAACAGGGGGGAATGAGCAGTTCTTC.

This clonotype was observed a handful of times. The chain has TRBV5-1 and TRBJ1-1; D might be TRBD1 (5 bases). The CDR3 sequence is 14 residues long. Deletions cut 0 bases from V and 1 base from J, with 7 bases between. Germline-derived CDR1 and CDR2 are SGHRS and YFSETQ. Written as DNA, the CDR3 is TGCGCCAGCAGCTTGGGACAGCAGAACACTGAAGCTTTCTTT. It encodes CASSLGQQNTEAFF.

The rearrangement joins TRBV6-2 or TRBV6-3 to TRBJ1-5; 11 bases fit TRBD1. The J segment lost 1 base and the V segment lost 0 bases, leaving 5 bases of the junction unmatched. CDR1 is MNHEY, CDR2 SVGEGT, per germline. This CDR3 is built from 18 residues. CDR3 coding DNA: TGTGCCAGCAGTTACTCGATGGGACAGGGGGTAAGCAATCAGCCCCAGCATTTT. Protein sequence: CASSYSMGQGVSNQPQHF.

This clonotype was seen at least ten times. The V call is TRBV10-3, the J call TRBJ1-4, with D possibly TRBD1 on 5 matching bases. Germline CDR1 ENHRY, CDR2 SYGVKD. V lost 0 bases and J 7 bases, leaving 9 bases between the germline ends. This CDR3 has 14 residues. The CDR3 protein is CAISESQGGEKLFF. The CDR3 DNA reads TGTGCCATCAGTGAGTCGCAGGGCGGTGAAAAACTGTTTTTT.

This clonotype has ten or more counts. The gene calls are TRBV7-6 and TRBJ2-5; 8 nucleotides align to TRBD1. CDR3 length: 15 residues. Germline CDR1 reads SGHVS; CDR2 reads FNYEAQ. Trimming at V came to 5 bases and at J to 2 bases, leaving 7 bases not matched to a gene. This CDR3 is CASSGLGTGQETQYF. In DNA form, the CDR3 reads TGTGCCAGCAGCGGCCTTGGGACAGGTCAAGAGACCCAGTACTTC.

This clonotype appeared a few times. The gene calls are TRBV14 and TRBJ1-1; a weak D match, TRBD1 (5 bases). With 1 base removed from V and 2 bases from J, the gap between germline ends came to 17 bases. The CDR3 totals 17 residues. Germline values: CDR1 SGHDN, CDR2 FVKESK. The chain's CDR3 is CASSQVEGFTLNTEAFF. The CDR3, as DNA: TGTGCCAGCAGCCAAGTGGAGGGGTTTACCCTTAACACTGAAGCTTTCTTT.